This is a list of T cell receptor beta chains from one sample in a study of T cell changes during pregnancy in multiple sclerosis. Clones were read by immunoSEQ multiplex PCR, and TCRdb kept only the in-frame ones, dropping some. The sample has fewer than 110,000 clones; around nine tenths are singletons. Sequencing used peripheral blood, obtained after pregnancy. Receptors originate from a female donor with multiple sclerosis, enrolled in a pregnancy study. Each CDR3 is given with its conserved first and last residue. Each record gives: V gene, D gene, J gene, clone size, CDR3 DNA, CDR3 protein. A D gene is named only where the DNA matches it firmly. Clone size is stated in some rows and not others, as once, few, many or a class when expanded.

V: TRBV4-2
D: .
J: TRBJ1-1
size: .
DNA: TGTGCCAGCAGCCCCTGGAGGGAAGATAACACTGAAGCTTTCTTT
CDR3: CASSPWREDNTEAFF

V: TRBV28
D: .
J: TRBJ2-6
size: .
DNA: TGTGCCAGCAGTTTGGTCGCAGGGTCCCGCTCTGGGGCCAACGTCCTGACTTTC
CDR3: CASSLVAGSRSGANVLTF

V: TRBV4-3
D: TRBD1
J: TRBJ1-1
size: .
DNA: TGCGCCAGCAGCCATAACAGGGGAAACACTGAAGCTTTCTTT
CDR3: CASSHNRGNTEAFF

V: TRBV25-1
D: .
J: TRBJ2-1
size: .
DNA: TGTGCCAGCAGTGATTTAGGACAAACGAGCTCCTACAATGAGCAGTTCTTC
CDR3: CASSDLGQTSSYNEQFF

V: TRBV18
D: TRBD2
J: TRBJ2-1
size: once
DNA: TGTGCCAGCTCACCACGGATAGCGGGAGAGGCGGGGTTCAATGAGCAGTTCTTC
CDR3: CASSPRIAGEAGFNEQFF

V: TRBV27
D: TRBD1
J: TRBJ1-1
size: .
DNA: TGTGCCAGCAGGGTTATGGGCGGCAGGGGGCGGACTGAAGCTTTCTTT
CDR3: CASRVMGGRGRTEAFF

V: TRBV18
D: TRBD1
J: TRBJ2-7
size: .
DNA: TGTGCCAGCTCACCAAGGCAGGGGGTCGACTACGAGCAGTACTTC
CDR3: CASSPRQGVDYEQYF

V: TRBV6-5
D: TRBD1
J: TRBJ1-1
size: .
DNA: TGTGCCAGCAGTTGGGGGACAGCAAACACTGAAGCTTTCTTT
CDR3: CASSWGTANTEAFF

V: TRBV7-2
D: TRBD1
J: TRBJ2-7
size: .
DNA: TGTGCCAGCAGCTCCCCAGGGGGCGAGCAGTACTTC
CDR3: CASSSPGGEQYF

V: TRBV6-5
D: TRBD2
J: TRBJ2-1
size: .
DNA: TGTGCCAGCAGGCCGGGACTAGCGTCACGGGGGCAGTTCTTC
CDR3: CASRPGLASRGQFF

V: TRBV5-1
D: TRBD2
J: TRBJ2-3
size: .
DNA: TGCGCCAGCAGCTTGACTAGCGGTTACACAGATACGCAGTATTTT
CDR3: CASSLTSGYTDTQYF

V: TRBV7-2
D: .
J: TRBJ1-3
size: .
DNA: TGTGCCAGCAGCCTCGGGGTATCCGGGTATTCCGGAAACACCATATATTTT
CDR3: CASSLGVSGYSGNTIYF

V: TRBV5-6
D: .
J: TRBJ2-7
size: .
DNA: TGTGCCAGCAGCTTGGGGGCTGGGCCACACTACGAGCAGTACTTC
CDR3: CASSLGAGPHYEQYF

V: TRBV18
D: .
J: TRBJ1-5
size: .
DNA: TGTGCCAGCTCACCCGCAGGGATCGTCAATCAGCCCCAGCATTTT
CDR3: CASSPAGIVNQPQHF

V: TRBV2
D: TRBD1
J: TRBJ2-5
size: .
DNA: TGTGCCAGCAGTGGGACAGGGGCTTATGAGACCCAGTACTTC
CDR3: CASSGTGAYETQYF

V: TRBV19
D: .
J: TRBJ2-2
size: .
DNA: TGTGCCAGTAGTATAGGAGGTCCCGGGGAGCTGTTTTTT
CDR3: CASSIGGPGELFF

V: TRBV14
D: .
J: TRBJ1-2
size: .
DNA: TGTGCCAGCAGCCAGCAGGGTTTTGGCTACACCTTC
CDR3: CASSQQGFGYTF

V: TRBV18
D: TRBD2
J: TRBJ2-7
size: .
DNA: TGTGCCAGCTCCCCAAGCGCTCTAGCGGGAGGGCTCCTTAGCTCCTACGAGCAGTACTTC
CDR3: CASSPSALAGGLLSSYEQYF

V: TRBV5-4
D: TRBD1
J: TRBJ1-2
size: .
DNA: TGTGCCAGCAGCTCCAAACAGGGGGCGGTCTATGGCTACACCTTC
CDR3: CASSSKQGAVYGYTF

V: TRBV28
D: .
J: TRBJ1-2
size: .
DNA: TGTGCCAGCAGTTTAAAGAGTTTTGGCTATGGCTACACCTTC
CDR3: CASSLKSFGYGYTF

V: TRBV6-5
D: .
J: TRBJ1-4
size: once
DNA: TGTGCCAGCAGTTACTCCTGGCAGACTAATGAAAAACTGTTTTTT
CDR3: CASSYSWQTNEKLFF

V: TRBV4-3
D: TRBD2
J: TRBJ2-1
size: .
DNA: TGCGCCAGCAGCCAAGGACTAGCTCTTCAAATCTATGAGCAGTTCTTC
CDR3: CASSQGLALQIYEQFF

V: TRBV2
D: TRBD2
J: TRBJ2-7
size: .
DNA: TGTGCCAGCAGTGAGGGTAGCGGGAAAGGAGGGGAGCAGTACTTC
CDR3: CASSEGSGKGGEQYF

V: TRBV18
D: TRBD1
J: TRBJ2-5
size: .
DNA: TGTGCCAGCTCACCCGACAGGGCCCAAGAGACCCAGTACTTC
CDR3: CASSPDRAQETQYF

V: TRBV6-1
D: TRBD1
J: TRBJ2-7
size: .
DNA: TGTGCCAGCAGTCCAGTGGGGACAGGAGCCTACGAGCAGTACTTC
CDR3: CASSPVGTGAYEQYF

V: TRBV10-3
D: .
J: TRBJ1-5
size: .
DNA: TGTGCCATCAGTGAGTCAGGGGGGGCTAGAGGCAATCAGCCCCAGCATTTT
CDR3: CAISESGGARGNQPQHF

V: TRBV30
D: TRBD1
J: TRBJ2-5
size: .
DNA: TGTGCCTGGAGTGTACGGACAGGGGCCCAGCAAGAGACCCAGTACTTC
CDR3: CAWSVRTGAQQETQYF

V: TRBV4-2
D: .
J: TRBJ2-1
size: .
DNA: TGTGCCAGCAGCCAAGAATTAGTCGGGCGGGGACGTATCTCCTACAATGAGCAGTTCTTC
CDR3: CASSQELVGRGRISYNEQFF

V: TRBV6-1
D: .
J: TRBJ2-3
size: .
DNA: TGTGCCAGCAGTCGAGGAGATACGCAGTATTTT
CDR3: CASSRGDTQYF

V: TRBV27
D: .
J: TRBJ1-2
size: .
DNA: TGTGCCAGCGGCACCGCGAGGGGGATGGCATATGGCTACACCTTC
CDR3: CASGTARGMAYGYTF

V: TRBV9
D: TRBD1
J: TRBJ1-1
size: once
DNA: TGTGCCAGCAGCACGATGGGACAGGGGTTGAACACTGAAGCTTTCTTT
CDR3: CASSTMGQGLNTEAFF

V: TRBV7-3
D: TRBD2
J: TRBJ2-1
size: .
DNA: TGTGCCAGCAGCAGTACCGGGACTAGCGTCTACAATGAGCAGTTCTTC
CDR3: CASSSTGTSVYNEQFF

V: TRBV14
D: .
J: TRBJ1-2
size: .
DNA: TGTGCCAGCAGCCAAGAGTTGGGCATACATAACTATGGCTACACCTTC
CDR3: CASSQELGIHNYGYTF

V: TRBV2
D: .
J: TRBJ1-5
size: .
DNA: TGTGCCAGCAGCCCGCGGGGAGATCAGCCCCAGCATTTT
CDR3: CASSPRGDQPQHF

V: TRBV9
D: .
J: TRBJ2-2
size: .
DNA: TGTGCCAGCAGCGTAGATGGACATTCAACCGGGGAGCTGTTTTTT
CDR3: CASSVDGHSTGELFF

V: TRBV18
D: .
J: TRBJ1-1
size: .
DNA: TGTGCCAGCTCACCGCCGACAGTGAACACTGAAGCTTTCTTT
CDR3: CASSPPTVNTEAFF

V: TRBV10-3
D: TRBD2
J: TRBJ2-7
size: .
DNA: TGTGCCACTGGGACTAGCGGGCCCTACGAGCAGTACTTC
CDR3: CATGTSGPYEQYF

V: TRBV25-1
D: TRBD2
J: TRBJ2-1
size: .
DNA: TGTGCCAGCACTAGCGGGAGGTCGTACAATGAGCAGTTCTTC
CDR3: CASTSGRSYNEQFF

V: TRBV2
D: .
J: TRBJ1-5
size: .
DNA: TGTGCCAGCTGCGGACAAAGCAATCAGCCCCAGCATTTT
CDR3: CASCGQSNQPQHF

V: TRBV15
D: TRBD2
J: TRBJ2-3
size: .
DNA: TGTGCCACCAGCAGATTTCGGGGGGGATACACAGATACGCAGTATTTT
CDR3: CATSRFRGGYTDTQYF

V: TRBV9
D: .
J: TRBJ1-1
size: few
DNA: TGTGCCAGCAGCGCCCACGTTAACGGGAACACTGAAGCTTTCTTT
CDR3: CASSAHVNGNTEAFF

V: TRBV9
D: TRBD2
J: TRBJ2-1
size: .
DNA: TGTGCCAGCGGTGGACTAGCGGTTGAGCAGTTCTTC
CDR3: CASGGLAVEQFF

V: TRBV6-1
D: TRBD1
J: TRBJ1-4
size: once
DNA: TGTGCCAGCAGTACAGGACAGGGAAGTGAAAAACTGTTTTTT
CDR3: CASSTGQGSEKLFF

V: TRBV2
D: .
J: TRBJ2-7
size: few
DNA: TGTGCCAGCACCCGAAGTCCGACTCAAGGAACCTATTACGAGCAGTACTTC
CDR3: CASTRSPTQGTYYEQYF

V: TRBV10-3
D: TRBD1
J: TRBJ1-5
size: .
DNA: TGTGCCATCAGCACAGGGGCAGGCAATCAGCCCCAGCATTTT
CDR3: CAISTGAGNQPQHF

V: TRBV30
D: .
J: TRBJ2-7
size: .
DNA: TGTGCCTGGAGTTACAGGGAGCAGCAGTACTTC
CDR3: CAWSYREQQYF

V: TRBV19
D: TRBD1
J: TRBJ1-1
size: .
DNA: TGTGCCAGTAGACCCTCCAGACAGGGGGCAGGCACTGAAGCTTTCTTT
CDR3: CASRPSRQGAGTEAFF

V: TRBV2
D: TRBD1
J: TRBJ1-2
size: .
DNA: TGTGCCAGCACTTCGGACAGGGGAGGTCGGTATGGCTACACCTTC
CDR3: CASTSDRGGRYGYTF

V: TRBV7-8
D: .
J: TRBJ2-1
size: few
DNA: TGTGCCAGCAGCTTATATAGGACACTGAACAATGAGCAGTTCTTC
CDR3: CASSLYRTLNNEQFF

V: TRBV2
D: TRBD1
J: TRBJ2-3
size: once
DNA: TGTGCCAGCAGTCCAGGGACAGGGGGCGTCACAGATACGCAGTATTTT
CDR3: CASSPGTGGVTDTQYF

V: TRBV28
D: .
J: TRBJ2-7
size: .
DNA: TGTGCCAGCAGGGAGGCGACTACCAGCTACGAGCAGTACTTC
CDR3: CASREATTSYEQYF

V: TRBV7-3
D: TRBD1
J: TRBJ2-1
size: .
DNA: TGTGCCAGCAGCCAGGGACAGATTTCCTACAATGAGCAGTTCTTC
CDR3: CASSQGQISYNEQFF

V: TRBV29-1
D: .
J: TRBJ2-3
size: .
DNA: TGCAGCGTGGGGTGGGGGGGCACAGATACGCAGTATTTT
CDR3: CSVGWGGTDTQYF

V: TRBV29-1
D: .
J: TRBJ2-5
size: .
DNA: TGCAGCGTTGAAGATCAAACAGGGAAAGAGACCCAGTACTTC
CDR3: CSVEDQTGKETQYF

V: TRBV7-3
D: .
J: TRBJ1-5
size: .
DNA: TGTGCCAGCAGCTTGGGGGGAGGTCAGCCCCAGCATTTT
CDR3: CASSLGGGQPQHF

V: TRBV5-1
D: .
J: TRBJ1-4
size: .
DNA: TGCGCCAGCAGCCCCGACAGGAGGAATGAAAAACTGTTTTTT
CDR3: CASSPDRRNEKLFF

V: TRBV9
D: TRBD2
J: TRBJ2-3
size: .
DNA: TGTGCCAGCAGCGCCCTTTCTAGCGGGGGCACAGATACGCAGTATTTT
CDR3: CASSALSSGGTDTQYF

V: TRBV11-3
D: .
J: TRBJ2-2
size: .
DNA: TGTGCCAGCAGCTCCGGGGTCGCCGGGGAGCTGTTTTTT
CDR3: CASSSGVAGELFF

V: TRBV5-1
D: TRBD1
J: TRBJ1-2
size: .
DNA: TGCGCCACCACATCTTGGGTCTCCACAGGGGACTATGGCTACACCTTC
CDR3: CATTSWVSTGDYGYTF